The rows below give T cell receptor beta chains drawn from one sample of a study of shared clonotypes between healthy human individuals. Repertoires were generated with immunoSEQ multiplex PCR, while TCRdb's copy carries only in-frame clones and drops some. The table lists around 2,000,000 clones, about 95% of them singletons. The sample comprised naive CD8+ T cells sorted from blood. Every receptor here comes from a man between 18 and 29 years old in good health. Each CDR3 is given with its conserved first and last residue. Each record gives: V gene, D gene, clone size, J gene, CDR3 protein, CDR3 DNA. The D gene is left open where the match is weak. Rows may omit the clone size; those that give it use once, few, many or a size class.

v_gene: TRBV5-4; d_gene: NA; abundance: NA; j_gene: TRBJ2-7; CDR3aa: CASSDPPSSYEQYF; CDR3nt: TGTGCCAGCAGCGACCCCCCGAGCTCCTACGAGCAGTACTTC
v_gene: TRBV13; d_gene: NA; abundance: NA; j_gene: TRBJ2-2; CDR3aa: CASSFLGAGGELFF; CDR3nt: TGTGCCAGCAGCTTCCTGGGGGCCGGCGGGGAGCTGTTTTTT
v_gene: TRBV29-1; d_gene: TRBD2; abundance: NA; j_gene: TRBJ2-5; CDR3aa: CSVDFAGVVETQYF; CDR3nt: TGCAGCGTTGATTTCGCGGGGGTAGTAGAGACCCAGTACTTC
v_gene: TRBV5-1; d_gene: NA; abundance: once; j_gene: TRBJ2-2; CDR3aa: CASSTGTAANTGELFF; CDR3nt: TGCGCCAGCAGCACCGGGACTGCCGCGAACACCGGGGAGCTGTTTTTT
v_gene: TRBV10-1; d_gene: NA; abundance: NA; j_gene: TRBJ2-7; CDR3aa: CASSRDRGSYEQYF; CDR3nt: TGCGCCAGCAGTCGGGATAGGGGCTCCTACGAGCAGTACTTC
v_gene: TRBV6-6; d_gene: NA; abundance: NA; j_gene: TRBJ1-1; CDR3aa: CASSYRQDDTEAFF; CDR3nt: TGTGCCAGCAGCTATAGACAGGACGACACTGAAGCTTTCTTT
v_gene: TRBV7-9; d_gene: NA; abundance: NA; j_gene: TRBJ1-4; CDR3aa: CASSLALDPPNEKLFF; CDR3nt: TGTGCCAGCAGCTTAGCATTGGACCCCCCCAATGAAAAACTGTTTTTT
v_gene: TRBV27; d_gene: NA; abundance: NA; j_gene: TRBJ1-3; CDR3aa: CASSLSESGNTIYF; CDR3nt: TGTGCCAGCAGTTTATCAGAATCTGGAAACACCATATATTTT
v_gene: TRBV27; d_gene: NA; abundance: NA; j_gene: TRBJ1-1; CDR3aa: CASSWFGEGESEAFF; CDR3nt: TGTGCCAGCAGTTGGTTCGGGGAGGGGGAATCTGAAGCTTTCTTT
v_gene: TRBV5-6; d_gene: TRBD1; abundance: once; j_gene: TRBJ2-2; CDR3aa: CASSRTGQGDGELFF; CDR3nt: TGTGCCAGCAGCCGGACGGGACAGGGGGACGGGGAGCTGTTTTTT
v_gene: TRBV15; d_gene: NA; abundance: NA; j_gene: TRBJ2-3; CDR3aa: CATSGRIPSTDTQYF; CDR3nt: TGTGCCACCAGCGGCCGGATTCCTAGCACAGATACGCAGTATTTT
v_gene: TRBV10-3; d_gene: NA; abundance: few; j_gene: TRBJ1-6; CDR3aa: CAISDGNSPLHF; CDR3nt: TGTGCCATCAGTGACGGTAATTCACCCCTCCACTTT
v_gene: TRBV5-6; d_gene: NA; abundance: NA; j_gene: TRBJ1-1; CDR3aa: CASSSSRAIITEAFF; CDR3nt: TGTGCCAGCAGCTCTTCCAGGGCCATCATAACTGAAGCTTTCTTT
v_gene: TRBV19; d_gene: TRBD1; abundance: NA; j_gene: TRBJ2-7; CDR3aa: CASSPGTGAIYEQYF; CDR3nt: TGTGCCAGTAGTCCGGGGACAGGGGCTATCTACGAGCAGTACTTC
v_gene: TRBV19; d_gene: NA; abundance: NA; j_gene: TRBJ2-4; CDR3aa: CASNFPEANQYF; CDR3nt: TGTGCCAGTAACTTTCCCGAGGCCAATCAGTACTTC